These T cell receptor beta chains were read from a single sample in a study of blood T cell repertoires in COVID-19. Method: immunoSEQ multiplex PCR; TCRdb's copy keeps in-frame clones and lacks some. The sample carries about 46,000 clones, roughly 90% recorded once. What was sequenced was peripheral blood. These receptors came from a man aged 65 to 79 with active COVID-19. CDR3s include the opening cysteine and the closing phenylalanine or tryptophan. A D gene is named only where the DNA matches it firmly. A clone size is listed for some rows: how often the clone was seen (once, few, many), or a class if it is expanded.

D,V,length,J,size,DNA,CDR3
TRBD1,TRBV3-1/TRBV3-2,13,TRBJ1-2,NA,TGTGCCAGCAGCCAAGCGACAGGGGTGGGCTACACCTTC,CASSQATGVGYTF
NA,TRBV28,11,TRBJ1-5,NA,TGTGCCAGCAGCCGATCTGGGGCCATGAATTTT,CASSRSGAMNF
NA,TRBV11-1,15,TRBJ2-7,NA,TGTGCCAGCAGCCTCGAAGAGGGTCCTTACACCGAGCAGTACTTC,CASSLEEGPYTEQYF
NA,TRBV7-3,15,TRBJ2-3,NA,TGTGCCAGCAGCTTAACGGGGCAAGGCACAGATACGCAGTATTTT,CASSLTGQGTDTQYF
NA,TRBV5-1,15,TRBJ2-5,once,TGCGCCAGCAGCTTGGATTGGGGCTCCCAAGAGACCCAGTACTTC,CASSLDWGSQETQYF
NA,TRBV19,16,TRBJ1-5,NA,TGTGCCAGTAGCCTTGGGGCAGGGAATAGCAATCAGCCCCAGCATTTT,CASSLGAGNSNQPQHF
NA,TRBV10-3,13,TRBJ2-3,NA,TGTGCCATCAGTGCTCAGTCTTCAAATACGCAGTATTTT,CAISAQSSNTQYF
NA,TRBV3-1/TRBV3-2,12,TRBJ2-1,NA,TGTGCCAGCAGCCAAGAGTCGGGTGAGCAGTTCTTC,CASSQESGEQFF
NA,TRBV27,14,TRBJ2-7,NA,TGTGCCAGCAGGGAGACAGTCAGCTCCTACGAGCAGTACTTC,CASRETVSSYEQYF
NA,TRBV21-1,16,TRBJ1-6,NA,TGTGCCAGCAGCAAAGAGGGGGAATACTATAATTCACCCCTCCACTTT,CASSKEGEYYNSPLHF
TRBD1,TRBV7-2,17,TRBJ2-7,NA,TGTGCCAGCAGCTTAGCGATTTACAGGGGGAAGTCCTACGAGCAGTACTTC,CASSLAIYRGKSYEQYF
NA,TRBV2,16,TRBJ2-7,NA,TGTGCCAGCAGTGATAGGGTTGGACTTACTATCTACGAGCAGTACTTC,CASSDRVGLTIYEQYF
TRBD1,TRBV4-1,17,TRBJ2-3,NA,TGCGCCAGCAGCCAAGTCCACGGGAAGGGGGCCGCAGATACGCAGTATTTT,CASSQVHGKGAADTQYF
TRBD1,TRBV6-2/TRBV6-3,14,TRBJ1-2,few,TGTGCCAGCAGTTGGGGACAGGGCGCCTATGGCTACACCTTC,CASSWGQGAYGYTF
NA,TRBV6-2/TRBV6-3,15,TRBJ2-7,NA,TGTGCCAGCAGTTTCCAATGGACAGCCGCCTACGAGCAGTACTTC,CASSFQWTAAYEQYF
TRBD2,TRBV24-1,14,TRBJ2-3,once,TGTGCCACCGGAGCACCGGGACTAGCGGATACGCAGTATTTT,CATGAPGLADTQYF
TRBD2,TRBV9,16,TRBJ2-1,once,TGTGCCAGCAGCGTATTAGGGCTAGCGGGAGTAAATGAGCAGTTCTTC,CASSVLGLAGVNEQFF
NA,TRBV7-9,13,TRBJ1-2,NA,TGTGCCAGCAGCTTAGCAGGGGGCTATGGCTACACCTTC,CASSLAGGYGYTF
TRBD2,TRBV19,20,TRBJ2-1,NA,TGTGCCAGTAGTCCTCGTTACTCGGGACTAGCGGGAGGTTTTGTCTATGAGCAGTTCTTC,CASSPRYSGLAGGFVYEQFF
TRBD2,TRBV28,15,TRBJ2-5,NA,TGTGCCAGCAGTCCGCGGGGGGGGTATCGGGAGACCCAGTACTTC,CASSPRGGYRETQYF
TRBD2,TRBV19,19,TRBJ2-3,few,TGTGCCAGTAGTTACTACGGAGGGACTAGCGGGGGGGCCTTAGATACGCAGTATTTT,CASSYYGGTSGGALDTQYF
TRBD2,TRBV7-2,16,TRBJ2-1,NA,TGTGCCAGCAGCTTAGACGGACTAGCGGGCACTAAAGAGCAGTTCTTC,CASSLDGLAGTKEQFF
NA,TRBV7-2,11,TRBJ2-7,NA,TGTGCCAGCAGCCTCCGACAGGATTGGTACTTC,CASSLRQDWYF
NA,TRBV7-2,16,TRBJ2-7,NA,TGTGCCAGCAGCTCCAGCCGAGGGGGGGATGGCTACGAGCAGTACTTC,CASSSSRGGDGYEQYF
NA,TRBV5-8,15,TRBJ1-6,NA,TGTGCCAGCAGCTTGGAGGGAGCTAATAATTCACCCCTCCACTTT,CASSLEGANNSPLHF
NA,TRBV3-1/TRBV3-2,15,TRBJ2-4,NA,TGTGCCAGCAGCCGACAGACAACAGCCAAAAACATTCAGTACTTC,CASSRQTTAKNIQYF
NA,TRBV2,13,TRBJ1-1,NA,TGTGCCAGCAACGCACAGGGGAACACTGAAGCTTTCTTT,CASNAQGNTEAFF
TRBD2,TRBV5-1,18,TRBJ2-7,NA,TGCGCCAGCAGCGGAACCGGGACTAGCGGGCCGCTCTCCTATGGGCAGTACTTC,CASSGTGTSGPLSYGQYF
TRBD1,TRBV11-3,16,TRBJ2-7,NA,TGTGCCAGCAGCTTAGTCGGACAGGGGGCGCGATACGAGCAGTACTTC,CASSLVGQGARYEQYF
NA,TRBV7-9,15,TRBJ1-4,NA,TGTGCCAGCAGCCAACAGGTGAATTCTCGGGAAAAACTGTTTTTT,CASSQQVNSREKLFF
TRBD1,TRBV30,16,TRBJ1-4,NA,TGTGCCTGGAGTGTACCCCACAGGGGCCGAGGTGAAAAACTGTTTTTT,CAWSVPHRGRGEKLFF
TRBD1,TRBV27,16,TRBJ1-1,NA,TGTGCCAGCAGTCCGTACCCCGGGACAGTTTACACTGAAGCTTTCTTT,CASSPYPGTVYTEAFF
NA,TRBV6-2/TRBV6-3,16,TRBJ1-5,NA,TGTGCCAGCAGTTCTGAGACCGGGACATATAATCAGCCCCAGCATTTT,CASSSETGTYNQPQHF
TRBD1,TRBV24-1,18,TRBJ2-1,NA,TGTGCCACCAGTGAGGGGACAGGGAGGGGGTATGGGGCCAATGAGCAGTTCTTC,CATSEGTGRGYGANEQFF
NA,TRBV5-1,15,TRBJ1-5,few,TGCGCCAGCAGCTTGGCCTCAGGGGAAGGGCAGCCCCAGCATTTT,CASSLASGEGQPQHF
NA,TRBV7-2,13,TRBJ1-5,NA,TGTGCCAGCAGCCCCTCAGGGGTTCAGCCCCAGCATTTT,CASSPSGVQPQHF
NA,TRBV29-1,12,TRBJ2-5,NA,TGCAGCGTTGACAGGGCTGGAGAGACCCAGTACTTC,CSVDRAGETQYF
NA,TRBV28,12,TRBJ2-3,NA,TGTGCCAGCAGCCGAGATCCAGATACGCAGTATTTT,CASSRDPDTQYF
TRBD1,TRBV5-1,15,TRBJ2-7,NA,TGCGCCAGCAGACCGGACAGGGGAGTTGGCTACGAGCAGTACTTC,CASRPDRGVGYEQYF
NA,TRBV15,16,TRBJ2-7,NA,TGTGCCACCAGCAGAGATCGATTCAACTTTACCTACGAGCAGTACTTC,CATSRDRFNFTYEQYF
TRBD2,TRBV7-7,15,TRBJ2-1,once,TGTGCCAGCAGCACCGGACTAGCGGGGAACAATGAGCAGTTCTTC,CASSTGLAGNNEQFF
NA,TRBV27,13,TRBJ2-3,NA,TGTGCCAGCCAGCTCAGGGGCACAGATACGCAGTATTTT,CASQLRGTDTQYF
TRBD1,TRBV7-7,15,TRBJ2-5,NA,TGTGCTAGCAGCTCATCGCGACAGGGGCGGGAGACCCAGTACTTC,CASSSSRQGRETQYF
NA,TRBV3-1/TRBV3-2,11,TRBJ2-7,NA,TGTGCCAGCAGCCGGCTCTACGAGCAGTACTTC,CASSRLYEQYF
TRBD1,TRBV2,14,TRBJ1-2,NA,TGTGCCAGCAGACGACAGGGAGCCGTCTATGGCTACACCTTC,CASRRQGAVYGYTF
TRBD2,TRBV9,15,TRBJ2-7,NA,TGTGCCAGCAGCCGGGCCAGCGGGAGTGTGTACGAGCAGTACTTC,CASSRASGSVYEQYF
NA,TRBV6-1,15,TRBJ2-7,NA,TGTGCCAGCAGTGATTTCAGTGGTAAATCCTACGAGCAGTACTTC,CASSDFSGKSYEQYF
NA,TRBV7-2,14,TRBJ2-3,NA,TGTGCCAGCAGCTCCAGGGGATGGGCAGATACGCAGTATTTT,CASSSRGWADTQYF
TRBD1,TRBV7-2,17,TRBJ2-3,NA,TGTGCCAGCAGCCGGGGGTATCGGACAGGGGGTTCAGATACGCAGTATTTT,CASSRGYRTGGSDTQYF
NA,TRBV2,10,TRBJ2-5,NA,TGTGCCAGCCGGCGGGAGACCCAGTACTTC,CASRRETQYF
TRBD1,TRBV4-3,15,TRBJ2-7,once,TGCGCCAGCAGCCAAGGCGTAGGGGGCGACTACGAGCAGTACTTC,CASSQGVGGDYEQYF
NA,TRBV19,14,TRBJ1-2,NA,TGTGCCAGTAGTAGTACAGGGCGAAACTATGGCTACACCTTC,CASSSTGRNYGYTF
NA,TRBV6-5,13,TRBJ1-4,NA,TGTGCCAGCAGTCCTGGATCTAGTGAAAAACTGTTTTTT,CASSPGSSEKLFF
TRBD1,TRBV30,15,TRBJ2-3,NA,TGTGCCTGGACTCGACAGGGGGCCTCCACAGATACGCAGTATTTT,CAWTRQGASTDTQYF
TRBD2,TRBV2,17,TRBJ2-3,NA,TGTGCCAGCGGGAGGAGTAGCGGGGCTTTAGTCCCCGATACGCAGTATTTT,CASGRSSGALVPDTQYF
TRBD1,TRBV7-2,14,TRBJ2-5,NA,TGTGCCAGCAGCTTAGGGGGCAGGGGGGAGACCCAGTACTTC,CASSLGGRGETQYF
NA,TRBV5-1,16,TRBJ2-1,NA,TGCGCCAGCAGCTTGCCCAACGGACAGCAATTAAATGAGCAGTTCTTC,CASSLPNGQQLNEQFF